Below, 14 T cell receptor beta chains from the same sample are listed, as sequenced in a study of cytomegalovirus exposure and HLA in healthy donors. PCR primers comprised 60 Vbeta and 13 Jbeta primers. Clones were sequenced by immunoSEQ multiplex PCR, and TCRdb holds only the in-frame ones, with some missing. The sample lists some 130,000 clones; about 10% were seen once. Material for sequencing was PBMCs. The receptor source for this set is a woman aged 40 to 50 in good health and CMV-seropositive.

This clone has more than one count but fewer than ten. The chain recombines TRBV11-3 with TRBJ2-6; D call uncertain. Germline V lookup: CDR1 SGHNT, CDR2 YENEEA. V was shortened by 3 bases and J by 5 bases, with 8 bases between the two germline ends. The length of the CDR3 is 14 residues. CDR3 sequence: CASSFTLRANVLTF. CDR3 nucleotides: TGTGCCAGCAGCTTTACTCTGAGGGCCAACGTCCTGACTTTC.

This clone was observed a handful of times. The chain couples TRBV5-4 to TRBJ2-7; 10 bases map to TRBD1. The CDR3 totals 15 residues. Germline V gene lookup returns CDR1 SGHNT and CDR2 YYREEE (reference sequence). With V trimmed by 4 bases and J by 5 bases, 9 bases remained unmatched. CDR3: CASSPPGDRGHEQYF. In DNA form, the CDR3 reads TGTGCCAGCAGCCCCCCGGGGGACAGGGGACACGAGCAGTACTTC.

This clone was observed a few times. The chain has TRBV7-8 and TRBJ1-2; D might be TRBD1 (6 bases). CDR3 size: 14 residues. V gave up 5 bases and J gave up 4 bases, with 14 bases separating them. In germline, CDR1 is SGHVS, CDR2 FQNEAQ. The CDR3 DNA follows: TGTGCCAGCAGCCCAAAGACAGGACTCTATGGCTACACCTTC. Protein product: CASSPKTGLYGYTF.

In DNA form, the CDR3 reads TGTGCCATCAGTGATGGTCGAAAGGGGGCGGGGACTGAAGCTTTCTTT. This translates into CAISDGRKGAGTEAFF. The chain employs TRBV10-3 and TRBJ1-1, with TRBD1 matching 7 bases. CDR3 length equals 16 residues. Unmatched junction bases numbered 12, after V lost 3 bases and J lost 5 bases. In germline, CDR1 is ENHRY, CDR2 SYGVKD.

CDR3 loop: CASRSTGNSPLHF. CDR3 nucleotide sequence: TGTGCCAGCAGATCAACAGGAAATTCACCCCTCCACTTT. The J gene is TRBJ1-6, the V gene TRBV7-2, with D perhaps TRBD1 (5 bases). V was shortened by 6 bases and J by 7 bases, with 10 bases between the two germline ends. The CDR3 consists of 13 residues. Germline V gene lookup returns CDR1 SGHTA and CDR2 FQGNSA.

The chain uses TRBV5-4 and TRBJ1-2; D might be TRBD1 (5 bases). The CDR3 totals 14 residues. Germline-derived CDR1 and CDR2 are SGHNT and YYREEE (reference sequence). Trimming took off 4 bases at V and 2 bases at J, with 12 bases between the two ends. The CDR3 DNA follows: TGTGCCAGCAGCCCGGGGGGGGGAAACTATGGCTACACCTTC. Amino acid sequence: CASSPGGGNYGYTF.

The rearrangement links TRBV5-1 to TRBJ2-3, with D uncertain. Germline CDR1 reads SGHRS; CDR2 reads YFSETQ. This CDR3 region has 13 residues. The V end lost 4 bases, the J end lost 3 bases, and 9 bases lay between the germline ends. DNA of the CDR3: TGCGCCAGCAGCCCCGAGGTTACAGATACGCAGTATTTT. Protein product: CASSPEVTDTQYF.

This rearrangement joins TRBV7-8 to TRBJ2-3; TRBD2 matches at 7 bases. This CDR3 contains 16 residues. Trimming at V came to 6 bases and at J to 0 bases, leaving 9 bases not matched to a gene. The germline CDR1 and CDR2 sequences are SGHVS and FQNEAQ. The CDR3 loop reads CASSSFLAASTDTQYF. The CDR3 region has the DNA TGTGCCAGCAGTTCATTTCTAGCGGCTAGCACAGATACGCAGTATTTT.

Concerning this clone itself: Other nucleotide sequences from this sample produce the same CDR3. The V and J genes are TRBV9 and TRBJ2-1; weak D call: TRBD1 (5 bases). Germline V gives CDR1 SGDLS, CDR2 YYNGEE. V gave up 0 bases and J gave up 1 base, with 8 bases separating them. This CDR3 is built from 15 residues. The CDR3 DNA reads as TGTGCCAGCAGCGTAGAAGGGGTATCCTACAATGAGCAGTTCTTC. Residues: CASSVEGVSYNEQFF.

V is TRBV2 and J is TRBJ1-5, with 9 nucleotides matching TRBD1. In germline, CDR1 is SNHLY, CDR2 FYNNEI. The CDR3 spans 16 residues. V was clipped by 2 bases and J by 4 bases; unmatched bases: 6. The CDR3 spells CASSESLDRGNQPQHF. CDR3 in DNA: TGTGCCAGCAGTGAAAGTTTGGACAGGGGAAATCAGCCCCAGCATTTT.

The J gene is TRBJ1-5, the V gene TRBV4-1; 9 bases align to TRBD1. With 6 bases clipped from V and 3 bases from J, the junction kept 6 bases outside the gene matches. Germline V gene data show CDR1 as MGHRA and CDR2 as YSYEKL. The CDR3 is made up of 15 amino acids. The CDR3 coding sequence is TGCGCCAGCAGACCAACAGGGGGCAACAATCAGCCCCAGCATTTT. It is translated as CASRPTGGNNQPQHF.

In DNA form, the CDR3 reads TGCAGTGCCGGGGAGCCCTATGGCTACACCTTC. As protein: CSAGEPYGYTF. The V and J genes are TRBV20-1 and TRBJ1-2; D gene ambiguous. Germline-derived CDR1 and CDR2 are DFQATT and SNEGSKA (reference sequence). The CDR3 loop spans 11 amino acids. Between the trimmed V and J ends, which lost 6 bases and 4 bases, there was a span of 9 bases.

The sample holds a few counts of this clone. V is TRBV15 and J is TRBJ1-1; 10 bases are a match to TRBD1. This CDR3 is built from 14 residues. V shed 3 bases, J shed 6 bases, and the junction held 4 bases outside the gene matches. In germline, CDR1 is LNHNV, CDR2 YYDKDF (reference sequence). CDR3 region: CATSRRQGASEAFF. In nucleotides, the CDR3 is TGTGCCACCAGCAGGCGACAGGGGGCATCTGAAGCTTTCTTT.

CDR3 coding DNA: TGTGCCAGCAGGAGGGACAGGGTAGAAGGCGAGCAGTACTTC. It is translated as CASRRDRVEGEQYF. The chain couples TRBV7-2 to TRBJ2-5; 9 bases agree with TRBD1. The end of the DNA aligns better with TRBJ2-7, so the J call may be wrong. There are 14 residues in the CDR3. In germline, CDR1 is SGHTA, CDR2 FQGNSA.